This T cell receptor beta chain was sequenced for a study of cytomegalovirus exposure and HLA in healthy donors (dated by TCRdb to 2017 to 2019). Regarding the complete study: An earlier analysis of some 600 of the donors reported about 280 Gb of sequence data and roughly 120 million unique TCR beta sequences obtained from about 200 million T cells. An early release that covered 640 HLA-typed donors contained approximately 300 gigabases of sequencing data and 75 million to 100 million unique TCR sequences. Among the roughly 400 genotyped donors, approximately 77% belonged to the genetic ancestry cluster associated with self-reported Caucasian donors. The study aimed to test whether cataloging public T cell receptors could reveal signatures of past pathogen exposure. The study used immunosequencing to profile the T cell repertoires of approximately 640 subjects and linked those repertoires to cytomegalovirus serostatus. Along with the approximately 700-subject first cohort, a separate validation cohort of more than 90 different subjects was used. High-throughput TCR immunosequencing, statistical association of individual TCRs with disease status, and machine learning were combined to predict cytomegalovirus infection status. A later analysis re-analyzed previously published TCR beta repertoires from hundreds of donors and added high-resolution HLA genotyping to study TCR occurrence patterns. The later analysis used no new phenotypic data to find candidate immune exposures, relying instead on TCR beta sequences and their occurrence across donors. An earlier analysis of roughly 580 of the donors used high-throughput TCR beta sequencing to judge whether each TCR beta V gene segment behaved as functional or pseudogenic. Donor age, sex, ethnicity and CMV serostatus were compiled together with the repertoire data. Genome-wide SNP genotypes for about 60% of the roughly 700 donors were used in a later genetic analysis, which treated that subset as a discovery cohort. All discovery cohort repertoires had been generated on a single sequencing platform. Both class I and class II loci were covered by HLA typing, at four-digit resolution. The number of typed donors differed by locus: about 620-630 for A, B, C, DRB1 and DQB1; 522 for DQA1; approximately 610 for DPA1; and roughly 470 for DPB1. Several DR-DQ haplotypes were treated as single units for association and clustering because of strong linkage in the cohort. Among roughly 370 genotyped donors of the cohort, an average of 235,054 unique TCR beta nucleotide sequences were sequenced per donor, roughly 18% of them non-productive. Points the paper makes about the study in general: Several of the top co-occurrence clusters appeared to be linked to parvovirus B19, influenza, CMV and Epstein-Barr virus, according to a later analysis. In vitro tests confirmed that a few of the cytomegalovirus-associated TCR beta chains recognize cytomegalovirus antigens. An association between a missense DCLRE1C variant and V-gene and J-gene trimming of TCR beta chains was found in a later genetic analysis and replicated in an independent cohort. Sequencing depth was assumed to be roughly uniform across donors in the presence/absence analyses, though that assumption may not hold. Compared with the roughly 600-donor mean, donors in an Asian-associated ancestry cluster had fewer N-insertions in productive TCRs, according to a later genetic analysis. A later analysis found that HLA-associated TCR beta chains were more clonally expanded and had lower generation probabilities than equally common non-associated chains. The authors suggested that the approach could potentially be generalized to other disease states and immunological phenotypes. The earlier analysis of approximately 540 of the donors excluded 15 to 20 rarely observed V segments, including chromosome 9 orphons, because counts were too low. A further reported finding was that TCR beta sequences accurately predicted the HLA-A and HLA-B alleles for most subjects in the first cohort. At a false discovery rate of 0.05, a later analysis linked about 16,000 TCR beta sequences to specific HLA alleles. Most CMV-associated TCR beta chains appeared to be HLA-restricted in a later analysis, and the HLA associations seemed to be driven largely by CMV exposure. Broadly in line with IMGT annotations, most TCR beta V segments showed up in productive rearrangements about 87% or about 30% of the time in an earlier analysis of around 550 of the donors. A total of 164 TCR beta chains were listed by the study as associated with cytomegalovirus. Because the 87-base-pair reads could not distinguish some IMGT-functional V segments, including TRBV6-2 and TRBV6-3, those segments were excluded. In both the original and validation cohorts, the classifier was reported to diagnose cytomegalovirus status with high specificity and sensitivity. A later analysis found that TCR association rates varied across HLA loci, with DRB1 alleles showing the most associated TCRs and HLA-C alleles the fewest. A cluster of highly shared sequence variants was judged likely to be a technical artifact of the sequencing pipeline. Linkage disequilibrium might explain the correlated functional status among segregating V segments, but an unknown experimental factor could not be excluded. Only TCR beta chains were sequenced in this cohort, and the absence of alpha or paired-chain data limited detectable features. Immune exposure information for the cohort was limited to CMV serostatus. Because HLA typing was unavailable for some donors at each locus, only the typed subset was used in association tests. While some public TCRs were present in many individuals, most TCR sequences turned up only very rarely across donors. Strong co-occurrence of HLA alleles, especially DR and DQ, made assigning TCR associations to individual alleles difficult.

Preparation of the library involved the immunoSEQ multiplex PCR assay. For the multiplex PCR, a mixture combining 60 forward primers for TCR Vbeta segments and 13 reverse primers for TCR Jbeta segments was used. The CDR3 region of rearranged TCR beta genes was amplified from genomic DNA by a multiplex PCR assay. The Illumina HiSeq System was used to sequence the amplified TCR beta libraries as 87-base-pair reads. The original pipeline was this. A later analysis tallied around 80 million unique TCR beta chains across the 666 repertoires, and approximately 12 million of those chains were shared by two or more donors. A nearest-neighbor algorithm error-corrected the raw reads and collapsed the reads into unique sequences, merging closely related sequences to remove PCR and sequencing errors. V, D and J gene segments were assigned by aligning CDR3 sequences to IMGT reference sequences. For a sequence to be retained, a match of at least six nucleotides to both a V gene segment and a J gene segment was required. Rearrangements were called productive when the CDR3 lacked stop codons and stayed in frame with V and J; all others were non-productive. Following IMGT convention, CDR3 was defined as the stretch from the second conserved V-encoded cysteine up to the conserved J-encoded phenylalanine. In an earlier analysis of more than 550 of the donors, sequences lacking an unambiguous match to a single V gene segment were excluded. An earlier analysis of 450 to 650 of the donors called V segments functional above 56.7% productive rearrangements and segregating when the between-donor standard deviation exceeded 5%. A statistical classification framework was developed to diagnose cytomegalovirus status using the catalog of TCR beta chain sequences. In a later analysis, TCR nucleotide sequences were compared against IMGT/GENE-DB human TR gene sequences so that V and J genes could be assigned. A later analysis assigned CDR3 sequences and most-parsimonious VDJ recombination scenarios with the TCRdist pipeline. In a later analysis, each TCR beta chain was defined by its CDR3 amino acid sequence together with its V-gene family, and reads without a unique V-gene family were excluded. To address suspected cross-contamination and a sequencing artifact, a later analysis removed 592 highly shared, low-generation-probability nucleotide sequences. In a later analysis, a clonal expansion index for each public chain was calculated from normalized within-repertoire ranks of inferred template counts. A later analysis computed generation probabilities with a VDJ recombination model fitted to out-of-frame rearrangements, and checked the results against IGoR. Hypergeometric tests were used in a later analysis to score TCR-TCR, TCR-HLA and TCR-CMV co-occurrence, with a repertoire-size bias correction applied to the TCR pairs. A later analysis estimated false discovery rates by permuting HLA or CMV assignments 20 times. In a later analysis, co-occurring TCRs were grouped using DBSCAN, and TCRdist sequence similarity was added for clustering within HLA-allele-positive subsets. For co-occurrence clustering, repertoires with fewer than 30,000 or more than 120,000 public chains were excluded, along with five or six repertoires with anomalous nucleotide sharing. Imported from immuneACCESS, the table was reduced by TCRdb to in-frame sequences with V and J called. These copies leave out some clones; in studies compared against another copy, an unresolved V gene accounts for under half, and the cause of the remainder is not known. That table furnishes V, J and clone size, whereas the DNA furnished D and trimming. The sample contains about 120,000 clones, 77% of them found a single time. The ten largest clonotypes hold more than 4% of the sample.

CDR1 and CDR2 are read off the germline V gene as SNHLY and FYNNEI. Here V drops 4 bases and J drops 4 bases, and the junction holds 7 bases not matched to any gene. The CDR3 covers 16 residues, taking in both the cysteine and the phenylalanine. The read is trimmed to its CDR3 DNA, 48 bases read in frame from base 1. This clone appeared a few times. Its antigen is currently not known. No per-base quality is available; no much larger clone lies one base away. The cohort was made up of roughly 670 healthy bone marrow donors. At the time of sampling, all cohort members were nominally healthy, though unrecorded immune exposures were likely present. The donor was CMV seropositive and was included in the group of some 290 seropositive cohort members. A peripheral blood sample was provided by each donor, and peripheral blood mononuclear cells were used for TCR beta sequencing. The Qiagen DNeasy Blood Extraction Kit was used to extract genomic DNA from the blood cell samples.

The chain is encoded by TRBV2 joined to TRBJ2-1; 10 central bases correspond to TRBD2. Material for sequencing was PBMCs. The source is a male donor in good health and CMV-seropositive. The CDR3 region: CASSGLAGVLYNEQFF. The nucleotide sequence is TGTGCCAGCAGTGGCCTAGCGGGAGTTTTATACAATGAGCAGTTCTTC.